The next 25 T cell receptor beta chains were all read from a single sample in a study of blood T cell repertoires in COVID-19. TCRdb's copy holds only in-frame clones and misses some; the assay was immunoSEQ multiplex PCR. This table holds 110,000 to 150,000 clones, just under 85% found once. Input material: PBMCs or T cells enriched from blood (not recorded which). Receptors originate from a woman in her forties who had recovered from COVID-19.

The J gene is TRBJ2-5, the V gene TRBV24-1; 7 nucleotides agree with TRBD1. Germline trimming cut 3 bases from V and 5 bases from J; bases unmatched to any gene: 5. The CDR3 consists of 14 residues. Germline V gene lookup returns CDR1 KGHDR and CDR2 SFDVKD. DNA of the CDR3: TGTGCCACCAGTGATCATACAGGGGCTGAGACCCAGTACTTC. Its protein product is CATSDHTGAETQYF.

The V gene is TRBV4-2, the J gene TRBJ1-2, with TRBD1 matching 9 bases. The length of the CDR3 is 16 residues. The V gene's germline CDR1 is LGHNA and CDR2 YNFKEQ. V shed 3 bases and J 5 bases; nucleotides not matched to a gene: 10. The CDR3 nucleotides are TGTGCCAGCAGCCAGCCGGGACAGGGAGGTAAATATGGCTACACCTTC. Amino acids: CASSQPGQGGKYGYTF.

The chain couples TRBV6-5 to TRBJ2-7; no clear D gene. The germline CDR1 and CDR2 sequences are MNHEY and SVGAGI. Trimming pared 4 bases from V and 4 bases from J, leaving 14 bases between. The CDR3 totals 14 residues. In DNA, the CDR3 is TGTGCCAGCAGTTTGATACCGCGGAATTACGAGCAGTACTTC. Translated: CASSLIPRNYEQYF.

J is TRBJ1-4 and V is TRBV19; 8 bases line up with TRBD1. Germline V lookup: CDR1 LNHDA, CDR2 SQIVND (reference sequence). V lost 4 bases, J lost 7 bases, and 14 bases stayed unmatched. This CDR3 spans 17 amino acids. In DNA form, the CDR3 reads TGTGCCAGTAGTACCCCTTTCGAGACAGGGGATGGTGAAAAACTGTTTTTT. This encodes CASSTPFETGDGEKLFF.

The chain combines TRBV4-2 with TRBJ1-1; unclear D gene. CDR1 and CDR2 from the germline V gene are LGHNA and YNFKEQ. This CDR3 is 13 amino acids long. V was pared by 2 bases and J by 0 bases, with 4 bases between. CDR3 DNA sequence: TGTGCCAGCAGCCAATTCATGAACACTGAAGCTTTCTTT. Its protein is CASSQFMNTEAFF.

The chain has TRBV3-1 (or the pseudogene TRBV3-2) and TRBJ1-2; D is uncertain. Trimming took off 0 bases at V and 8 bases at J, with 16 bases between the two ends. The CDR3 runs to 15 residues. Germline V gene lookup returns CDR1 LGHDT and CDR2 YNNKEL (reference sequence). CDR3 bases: TGTGCCAGCAGCCAAGATGCATTGAGGGCCGCCGGCTACACCTTC. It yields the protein CASSQDALRAAGYTF.

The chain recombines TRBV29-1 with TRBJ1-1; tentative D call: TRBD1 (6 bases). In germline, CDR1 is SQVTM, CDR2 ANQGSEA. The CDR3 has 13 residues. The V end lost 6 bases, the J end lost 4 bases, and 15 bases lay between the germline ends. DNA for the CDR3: TGCAGCGTACAACAGGGTAAGAGCACTGAAGCTTTCTTT. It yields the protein CSVQQGKSTEAFF.

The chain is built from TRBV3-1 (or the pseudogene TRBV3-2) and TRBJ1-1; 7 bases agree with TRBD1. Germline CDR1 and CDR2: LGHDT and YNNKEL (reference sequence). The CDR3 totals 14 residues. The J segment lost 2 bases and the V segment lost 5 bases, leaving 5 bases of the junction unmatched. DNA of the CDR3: TGTGCCAGCAGCAATAAGGGGGCTAACACTGAAGCTTTCTTT. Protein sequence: CASSNKGANTEAFF.

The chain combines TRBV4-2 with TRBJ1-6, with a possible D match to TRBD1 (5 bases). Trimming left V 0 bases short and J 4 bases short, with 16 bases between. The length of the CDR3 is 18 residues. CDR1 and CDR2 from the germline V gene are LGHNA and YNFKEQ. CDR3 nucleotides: TGTGCCAGCAGCCAAGAAGTTATAACGGGGGATTATAATTCACCCCTCCACTTT. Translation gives CASSQEVITGDYNSPLHF.

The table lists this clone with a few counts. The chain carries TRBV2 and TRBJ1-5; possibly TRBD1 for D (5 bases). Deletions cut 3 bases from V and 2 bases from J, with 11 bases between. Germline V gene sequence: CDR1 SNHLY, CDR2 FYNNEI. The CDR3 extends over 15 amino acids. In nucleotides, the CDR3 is TGTGCCAGCAGTGAGTTCGAACAGGGCAATCAGCCCCAGCATTTT. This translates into CASSEFEQGNQPQHF.

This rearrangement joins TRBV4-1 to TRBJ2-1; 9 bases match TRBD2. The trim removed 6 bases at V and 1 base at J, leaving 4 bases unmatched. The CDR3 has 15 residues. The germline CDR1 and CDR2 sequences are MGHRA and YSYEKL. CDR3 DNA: TGCGCCAGCAGGGAAGCGGGAGGTTCCTACAATGAGCAGTTCTTC. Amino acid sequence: CASREAGGSYNEQFF.

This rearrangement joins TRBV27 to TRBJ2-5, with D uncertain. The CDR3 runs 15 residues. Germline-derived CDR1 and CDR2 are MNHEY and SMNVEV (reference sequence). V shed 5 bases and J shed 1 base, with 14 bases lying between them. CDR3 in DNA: TGTGCCAGCAGTCACACTGAGGCCCCCCAAGAGACCCAGTACTTC. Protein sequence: CASSHTEAPQETQYF.

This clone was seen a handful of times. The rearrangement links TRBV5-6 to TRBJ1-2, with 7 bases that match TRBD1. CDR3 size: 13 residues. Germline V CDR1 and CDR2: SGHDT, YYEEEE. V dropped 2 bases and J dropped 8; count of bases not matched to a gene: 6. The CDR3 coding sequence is TGTGCCAGCAGCTTAAAGGGGGCGGACGGCTACACCTTC. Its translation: CASSLKGADGYTF.

CDR3 bases: TGTGCCAGCAGCCAACGTGGCCAAAGTAACTCACCCCTCCACTTT. This codes for CASSQRGQSNSPLHF. This rearrangement joins TRBV3-1 (or the pseudogene TRBV3-2) to TRBJ1-6; no reliable D call. CDR3 length equals 15 residues. V was pared by 2 bases and J by 10 bases, with 15 bases between. Germline CDR1 reads LGHDT; CDR2 reads YNNKEL (reference sequence).

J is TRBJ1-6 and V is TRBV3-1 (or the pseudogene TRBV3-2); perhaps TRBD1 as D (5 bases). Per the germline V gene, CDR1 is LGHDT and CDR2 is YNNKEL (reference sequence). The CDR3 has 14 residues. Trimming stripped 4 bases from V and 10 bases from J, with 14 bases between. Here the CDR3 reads CASSPWRDRSPLHF. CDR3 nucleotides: TGTGCCAGCAGCCCGTGGAGGGACCGATCACCCCTCCACTTT.

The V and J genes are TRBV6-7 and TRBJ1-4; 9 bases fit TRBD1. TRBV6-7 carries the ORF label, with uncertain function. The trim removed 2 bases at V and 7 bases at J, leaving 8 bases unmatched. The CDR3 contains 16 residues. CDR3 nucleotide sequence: TGTGCCAGCAGTTACCCGATGGACAGGGGAGGTGAAAAACTGTTTTTT. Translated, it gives CASSYPMDRGGEKLFF.

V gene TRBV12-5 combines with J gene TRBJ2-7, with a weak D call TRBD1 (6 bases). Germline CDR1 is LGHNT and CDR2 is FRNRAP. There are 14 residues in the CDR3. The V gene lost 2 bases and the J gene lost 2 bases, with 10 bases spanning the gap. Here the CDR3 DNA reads TGTGCTAGTGGTTTGTCAGGGGCGACCTACGAGCAGTACTTC. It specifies CASGLSGATYEQYF.

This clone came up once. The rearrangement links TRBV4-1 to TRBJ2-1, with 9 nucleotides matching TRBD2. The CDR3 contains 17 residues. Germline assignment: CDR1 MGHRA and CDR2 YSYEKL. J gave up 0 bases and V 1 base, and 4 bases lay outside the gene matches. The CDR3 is CASSQVLAGSSYNEQFF. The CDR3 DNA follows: TGCGCCAGCAGCCAAGTACTAGCGGGCAGCTCCTACAATGAGCAGTTCTTC.

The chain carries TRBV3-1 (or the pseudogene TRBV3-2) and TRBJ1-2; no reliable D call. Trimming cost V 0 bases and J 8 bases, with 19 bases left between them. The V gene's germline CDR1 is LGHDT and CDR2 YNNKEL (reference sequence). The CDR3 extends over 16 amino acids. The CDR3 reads CASSQESLWPDGGYTF. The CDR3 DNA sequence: TGTGCCAGCAGCCAAGAAAGTTTGTGGCCTGACGGGGGCTACACCTTC.

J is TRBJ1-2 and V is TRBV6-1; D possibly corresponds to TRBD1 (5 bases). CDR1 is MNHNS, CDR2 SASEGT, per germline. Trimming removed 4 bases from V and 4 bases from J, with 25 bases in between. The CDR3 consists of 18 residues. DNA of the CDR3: TGTGCCAGCAGTGGGGGGAGGGCCCCTGAAGGGTATGGCTATGGCTACACCTTC. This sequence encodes CASSGGRAPEGYGYGYTF.

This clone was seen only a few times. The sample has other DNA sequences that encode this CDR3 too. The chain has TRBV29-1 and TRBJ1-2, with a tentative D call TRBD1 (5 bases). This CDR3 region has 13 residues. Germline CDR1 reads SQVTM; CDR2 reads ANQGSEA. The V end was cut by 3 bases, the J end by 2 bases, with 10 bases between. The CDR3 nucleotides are TGCAGCGTTGAGGAGGGGCTCAACTATGGCTACACCTTC. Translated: CSVEEGLNYGYTF.

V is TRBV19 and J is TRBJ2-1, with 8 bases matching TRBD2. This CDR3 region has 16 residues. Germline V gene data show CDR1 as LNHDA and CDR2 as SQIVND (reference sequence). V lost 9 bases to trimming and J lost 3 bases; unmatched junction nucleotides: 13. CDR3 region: CARVATKRGIYNEQFF. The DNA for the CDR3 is TGTGCCAGGGTCGCAACTAAGCGGGGGATCTACAATGAGCAGTTCTTC.

The CDR3: CASSPGTSVYNEQFF. The CDR3 coding sequence is TGTGCCAGCAGCCCCGGGACTAGCGTTTACAATGAGCAGTTCTTC. The V call is TRBV9, the J call TRBJ2-1, with TRBD2 identical over 10 bases. Trimming removed 4 bases from V and 4 bases from J; junction bases left unmatched: 5. The CDR3 sequence is 15 residues long. Germline CDR1 is SGDLS and CDR2 is YYNGEE. Combining the CDR3 with reference TRBV9 and TRBJ2-1 gives the whole variable domain DSGVTQTPKHLITATGQRVTLRCSPRSGDLSVYWYQQSLDQGLQFLIQYYNGEERAKGNILERFSAQQFPDLHSELNLSSLELGDSALYFCASSPGTSVYNEQFFGPGTRLTVL.

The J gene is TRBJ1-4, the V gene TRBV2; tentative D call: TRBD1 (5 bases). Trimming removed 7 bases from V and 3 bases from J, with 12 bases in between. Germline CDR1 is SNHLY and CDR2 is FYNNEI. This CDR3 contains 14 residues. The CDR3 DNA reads TGTGCCAGCACACCAGGGAGGGCTAATGAAAAACTGTTTTTT. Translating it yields CASTPGRANEKLFF.

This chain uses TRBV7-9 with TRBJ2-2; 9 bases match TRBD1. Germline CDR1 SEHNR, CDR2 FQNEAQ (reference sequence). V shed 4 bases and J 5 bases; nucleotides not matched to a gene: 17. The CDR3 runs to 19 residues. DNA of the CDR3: TGTGCCAGCAGCTGGAGCCCGGTGCGGACAGGGGTGTGGACCGGGGAGCTGTTTTTT. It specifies CASSWSPVRTGVWTGELFF.